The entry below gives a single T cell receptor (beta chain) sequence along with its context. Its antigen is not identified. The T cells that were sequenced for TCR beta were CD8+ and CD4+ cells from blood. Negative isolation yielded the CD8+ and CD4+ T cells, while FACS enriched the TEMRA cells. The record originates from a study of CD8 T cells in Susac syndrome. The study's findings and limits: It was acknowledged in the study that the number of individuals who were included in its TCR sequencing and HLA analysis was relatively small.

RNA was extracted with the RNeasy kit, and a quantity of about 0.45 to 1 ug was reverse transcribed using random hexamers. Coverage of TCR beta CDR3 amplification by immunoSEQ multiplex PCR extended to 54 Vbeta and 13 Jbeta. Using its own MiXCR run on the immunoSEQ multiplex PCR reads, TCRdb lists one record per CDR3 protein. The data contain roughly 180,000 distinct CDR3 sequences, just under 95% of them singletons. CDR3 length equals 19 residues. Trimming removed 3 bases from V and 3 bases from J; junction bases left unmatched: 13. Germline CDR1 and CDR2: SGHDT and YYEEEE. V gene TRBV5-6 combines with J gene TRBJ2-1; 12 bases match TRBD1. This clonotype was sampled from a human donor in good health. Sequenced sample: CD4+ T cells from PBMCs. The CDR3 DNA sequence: TGTGCCAGCAGCTCGGTGGGACAGGGGGCAGGGAGGCGCTACAATGAGCAGTTCTTC. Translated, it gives CASSSVGQGAGRRYNEQFF.